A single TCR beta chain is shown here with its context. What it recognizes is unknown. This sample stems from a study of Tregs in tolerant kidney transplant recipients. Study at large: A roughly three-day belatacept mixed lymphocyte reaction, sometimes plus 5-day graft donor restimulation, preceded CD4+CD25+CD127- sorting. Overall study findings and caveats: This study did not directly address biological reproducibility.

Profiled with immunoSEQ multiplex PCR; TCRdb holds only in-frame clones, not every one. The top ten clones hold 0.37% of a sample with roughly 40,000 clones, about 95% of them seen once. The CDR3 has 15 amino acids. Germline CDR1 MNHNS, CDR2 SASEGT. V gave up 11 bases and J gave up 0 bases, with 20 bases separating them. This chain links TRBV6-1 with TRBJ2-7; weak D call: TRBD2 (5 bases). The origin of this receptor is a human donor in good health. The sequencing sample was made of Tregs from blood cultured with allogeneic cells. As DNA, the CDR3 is TGTGCCGCCCAGACGGGAACAGTCCCCTCCTACGAGCAGTACTTC. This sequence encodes CAAQTGTVPSYEQYF.